Below are 32 T cell receptor beta chains sequenced from a single sample in a study of shared clonotypes between healthy human individuals. Measured with immunoSEQ multiplex PCR; TCRdb has only the in-frame clones, and not every one. The sample consists of 2.5 million or so clones, approximately 92% of them appearing once. Material: naive CD4+ T cells sorted from blood. Subset noted: CD45RA+ positively selected. The receptors here all came from a man younger than 35 in good health.

The chain joins TRBV20-1 to TRBJ2-1; 7 bases are shared with TRBD1. J lost 9 bases, V lost 5 bases, and 4 bases had no gene match. This CDR3 is built from 11 residues. Germline values: CDR1 DFQATT, CDR2 SNEGSKA (reference sequence). Here the CDR3 DNA reads TGCAGTGCTCAAGGGGGCGGTGAGCAGTTCTTC. Translation: CSAQGGGEQFF.

The V call is TRBV27, the J call TRBJ2-3; D not certain. CDR3 size: 18 residues. Germline V gene lookup returns CDR1 MNHEY and CDR2 SMNVEV (reference sequence). V was pared by 2 bases and J by 7 bases, with 25 bases between. CDR3 loop: CASSLTRNPGARGNTQYF. In DNA, the CDR3 is TGTGCCAGCAGTTTAACCCGGAATCCAGGAGCCCGTGGAAATACGCAGTATTTT.

A remark on this clone: This sample also contains other DNA sequences that code for the same CDR3. V usage is TRBV6-6 and J usage is TRBJ2-7; D is possibly TRBD1 (5 bases). The germline V and J ends were trimmed by 6 bases and 6 bases, with 9 bases remaining between them. This CDR3 comprises 11 residues. Per germline, CDR1 MNHNY and CDR2 SVGAGI (reference sequence). The CDR3 DNA reads as TGTGCCAGCAGCAGTACAGGCGAGCAGTACTTC. Translation: CASSSTGEQYF.

The gene calls are TRBV5-4 and TRBJ2-5, with 7 bases fitting TRBD1. V dropped 4 bases and J dropped 5; count of bases not matched to a gene: 11. Germline-derived CDR1 and CDR2 are SGHNT and YYREEE (reference sequence). The CDR3 runs to 15 residues. The CDR3, as DNA: TGTGCCAGCAGCGCGCCGGGACAGAGGTTGGAGACCCAGTACTTC. Amino acids: CASSAPGQRLETQYF. Supplemented by reference TRBV5-4 and TRBJ2-5, the full variable domain reads ETGVTQSPTHLIKTRGQQVTLRCSSQSGHNTVSWYQQALGQGPQFIFQYYREEENGRGNFPPRFSGLQFPNYSSELNVNALELDDSALYLCASSAPGQRLETQYFGPGTRLLVL.

About this clone itself: The identical CDR3 is also encoded by other nucleotide sequences in the sample. The V gene is TRBV6-1, the J gene TRBJ2-7, with unresolved D. Germline V gene sequence: CDR1 MNHNS, CDR2 SASEGT. The CDR3 is made up of 13 amino acids. Trimming stripped 4 bases from V and 0 bases from J, with 7 bases between. The CDR3 DNA sequence: TGTGCCAGCAGTGGGACCTACTCCTACGAGCAGTACTTC. Residues: CASSGTYSYEQYF.

The rearrangement uses TRBV29-1 and TRBJ1-1; possible D gene TRBD1, 5 bases. Germline CDR1 and CDR2: SQVTM and ANQGSEA. V lost 8 bases to trimming and J lost 1 base, with 17 bases between them. This CDR3 has 14 residues. CDR3 loop: CSTRVPGENTEAFF. As DNA, the CDR3 is TGCAGCACCAGGGTTCCGGGGGAGAACACTGAAGCTTTCTTT.

V gene TRBV4-1 combines with J gene TRBJ2-7; D not certain. The J call may be mistaken, given a closer DNA end match to TRBJ2-5. The CDR3 covers 12 residues. Germline CDR1 MGHRA, CDR2 YSYEKL. The chain's CDR3 is CASSHEVETQYF. In DNA, the CDR3 is TGCGCCAGCAGCCACGAGGTGGAGACCCAGTACTTC.

This chain links TRBV7-6 with TRBJ1-5; TRBD1 is a possible D gene (6 bases). The CDR3 is made up of 16 amino acids. V lost 5 bases, J lost 4 bases, and 18 bases lay in between. Germline CDR1 SGHVS, CDR2 FNYEAQ. CDR3: CASSSVIRDTNQPQHF. CDR3 DNA: TGTGCCAGCAGCAGCGTCATCCGGGACACAAATCAGCCCCAGCATTTT.

CDR3 bases: TGTGCCAGTAGTATGTCGGCAGGGGGCTCCTACAATGAGCAGTTCTTC. It is translated as CASSMSAGGSYNEQFF. V and J are TRBV19 and TRBJ2-1, with 7 bases identical to TRBD1. Germline lookup yields CDR1 LNHDA and CDR2 SQIVND (reference sequence). Trimming took 3 bases from V and 0 from J; bases not matched to a gene: 5. This CDR3 region has 16 residues.

There are a few counts of this clone. The chain links TRBV12-5 to TRBJ1-1, with D perhaps TRBD1 (6 bases). The CDR3 is made up of 14 amino acids. V dropped 6 bases and J dropped 4 bases, with 15 bases sitting between them. Germline CDR1 reads LGHNT; CDR2 reads FRNRAP. The CDR3 nucleotides are TGTGCTAGTGGACCTTCAGGGGTTCCCACTGAAGCTTTCTTT. Amino acids: CASGPSGVPTEAFF.

CDR3 region: CASRAGFLDTGELFF. In DNA form, the CDR3 reads TGTGCCAGCAGGGCAGGGTTTTTGGACACCGGGGAGCTGTTTTTT. The chain joins TRBV7-9 to TRBJ2-2, with TRBD1 as a possible D gene (5 bases). V was clipped by 6 bases and J by 3 bases, with 14 bases between them. Per the germline V gene, CDR1 is SEHNR and CDR2 is FQNEAQ (reference sequence). This CDR3 is 15 amino acids long.

The V call is TRBV5-1, the J call TRBJ2-7; a possible D gene is TRBD1 (6 bases). This CDR3 spans 15 amino acids. Germline V gene sequence: CDR1 SGHRS, CDR2 YFSETQ. Trimming left V 0 bases short and J 2 bases short, with 12 bases between. The CDR3 DNA follows: TGCGCCAGCAGCTTGGTAGGACAGACTCCCTACGAGCAGTACTTC. Its protein product is CASSLVGQTPYEQYF.

The J gene is TRBJ1-2, the V gene TRBV6-4; tentative D call: TRBD1 (5 bases). The CDR3 sequence is 18 residues long. CDR1 and CDR2 (germline): MRHNA, SNTAGT. V lost 1 base, J lost 1 base, and 19 bases lay in between. The CDR3 region has the DNA TGTGCCAGCAGTGACTTGGGGGGGATCTCAAGGGGTAACTATGGCTACACCTTC. Residues: CASSDLGGISRGNYGYTF.

The chain recombines TRBV7-9 with TRBJ1-2; a possible D gene is TRBD1 (6 bases). Trimming cost V 5 bases and J 0 bases, with 10 bases left between them. The CDR3 spans 14 residues. Germline V gene data show CDR1 as SEHNR and CDR2 as FQNEAQ (reference sequence). The CDR3 reads CASSPDSTNYGYTF. The CDR3 bases are TGTGCCAGCAGCCCGGACAGCACTAACTATGGCTACACCTTC.

The V call is TRBV18, the J call TRBJ2-1; weak D call: TRBD2 (6 bases). The germline V gene has CDR1 KGHSH and CDR2 LQKENI. The CDR3 is 18 residues long. V lost 4 bases to trimming and J lost 5 bases, with 24 bases between them. CDR3 sequence reads: CASSRSDGAGRYNNEQFF. The CDR3 DNA follows: TGTGCCAGCTCACGATCCGACGGGGCGGGACGATACAACAATGAGCAGTTCTTC.

The genes are TRBV29-1 and TRBJ2-2; D might be TRBD1 or TRBD2, each matching 6 bases. This CDR3 region has 12 residues. V shed 4 bases and J shed 6 bases, with 9 bases lying between them. Germline values: CDR1 SQVTM, CDR2 ANQGSEA. CDR3 DNA sequence: TGCAGCGTTGCGGGGGCCGCCGGGGAGCTGTTTTTT. Translation gives CSVAGAAGELFF.

V is TRBV28 and J is TRBJ2-2; D gene unclear. CDR1 is MDHEN and CDR2 is SYDVKM in the germline V gene. Trimming took off 5 bases at V and 1 base at J, with 5 bases between the two ends. This CDR3 comprises 13 residues. The CDR3 DNA reads TGTGCCAGCAGTCGTGAGAACACCGGGGAGCTGTTTTTT. Protein sequence: CASSRENTGELFF.

V gene TRBV19 combines with J gene TRBJ1-6; tentatively, D is TRBD1 (5 bases). This CDR3 spans 15 amino acids. V was shortened by 7 bases and J by 2 bases, with 12 bases between the two germline ends. CDR1 LNHDA and CDR2 SQIVND come from the germline V gene (reference sequence). The CDR3, as DNA: TGTGCCAGTACCCAGGGAGGGCCCTATAATTCACCCCTCCACTTT. Translation gives CASTQGGPYNSPLHF.

The chain links TRBV9 to TRBJ2-2; 9 bases align to TRBD2. The CDR3 totals 14 residues. Trimming at V came to 7 bases and at J to 7 bases, leaving 8 bases not matched to a gene. In germline, CDR1 is SGDLS, CDR2 YYNGEE. The CDR3 region has the DNA TGTGCCAGCCGTCGAGCTAGCGGGAACGGGGAGCTGTTTTTT. Translation: CASRRASGNGELFF.

In regard to this clone: Other DNA sequences in the sample encode the same CDR3. J is TRBJ1-3 and V is TRBV7-6; TRBD1 is a possible D gene (5 bases). CDR1 SGHVS and CDR2 FNYEAQ come from the germline V gene. V was clipped by 5 bases and J by 0 bases, with 11 bases between them. CDR3 size: 15 residues. CDR3 sequence: CASSLDSLSGNTIYF. DNA of the CDR3: TGTGCCAGCAGCCTCGACAGTCTCTCTGGAAACACCATATATTTT.

The gene calls are TRBV19 and TRBJ2-1; 8 bases agree with TRBD1. The trim removed 6 bases at V and 3 bases at J, leaving 7 bases unmatched. The CDR3 runs 15 residues. Germline V gives CDR1 LNHDA, CDR2 SQIVND (reference sequence). This CDR3 is CASRKGQENYNEQFF. The CDR3 DNA sequence: TGTGCCAGTAGGAAGGGACAGGAAAACTACAATGAGCAGTTCTTC. The full variable domain, rest sourced from reference TRBV19 and TRBJ2-1, is DGGITQSPKYLFRKEGQNVTLSCEQNLNHDAMYWYRQDPGQGLRLIYYSQIVNDFQKGDIAEGYSVSREKKESFPLTVTSAQKNPTAFYLCASRKGQENYNEQFFGPGTRLTVL.

V and J are TRBV18 and TRBJ2-6; the D call may be TRBD1 or TRBD2 (6 bases each). Germline CDR1 is KGHSH and CDR2 is LQKENI. The CDR3 runs 18 residues. Trimming left V 2 bases short and J 0 bases short, with 14 bases between. CDR3: CASSPAGGRGSGANVLTF. The CDR3 DNA follows: TGTGCCAGCTCACCAGCCGGGGGCCGGGGCTCTGGGGCCAACGTCCTGACTTTC.

This chain connects TRBV5-6 to TRBJ2-3, with D possibly matching TRBD1 (5 bases). The V end was cut by 5 bases, the J end by 2 bases, with 27 bases between. The germline V gene encodes CDR1 SGHDT and CDR2 YYEEEE. The CDR3 is 19 residues long. For the CDR3, the DNA is TGTGCCAGCAGTTCAGGGCTTTGGACCCGAAACCTTGTCACAGATACGCAGTATTTT. This encodes CASSSGLWTRNLVTDTQYF. The variable domain in full, completed from reference TRBV5-6 and TRBJ2-3, reads DAGVTQSPTHLIKTRGQQVTLRCSPKSGHDTVSWYQQALGQGPQFIFQYYEEEERQRGNFPDRFSGHQFPNYSSELNVNALLLGDSALYLCASSSGLWTRNLVTDTQYFGPGTRLTVL.

As to this clone: This specimen includes other DNA sequences encoding the same CDR3. V and J are TRBV5-1 and TRBJ1-1, with D hard to call. The CDR3 spans 12 residues. The V gene's germline CDR1 is SGHRS and CDR2 YFSETQ. V was clipped by 0 bases and J by 7 bases, with 7 bases between them. CDR3 sequence (DNA): TGCGCCAGCAGCTTGGGGACGGGTGAAGCTTTCTTT. It codes for CASSLGTGEAFF.

This chain uses TRBV18 with TRBJ1-1, with 11 bases lining up with TRBD1. CDR3 length: 18 residues. The trim removed 3 bases at V and 0 bases at J, leaving 9 bases unmatched. Germline V CDR1 and CDR2: KGHSH, LQKENI. The CDR3 is CASSPRGQGVGMNTEAFF. The CDR3 DNA reads TGTGCCAGCTCACCTAGGGGACAGGGGGTAGGAATGAACACTGAAGCTTTCTTT.

This chain joins TRBV19 and TRBJ1-1; D perhaps matches TRBD1 (5 bases). Trimming shortened V by 3 bases and J by 1 base, and 12 bases separated the two germline ends. This CDR3 contains 15 residues. The germline V gene has CDR1 LNHDA and CDR2 SQIVND (reference sequence). CDR3 DNA: TGTGCCAGTAGTATCCATTCGACAGCGAACACTGAAGCTTTCTTT. Translating gives CASSIHSTANTEAFF.

The chain couples TRBV30 to TRBJ2-7; no reliable D call. Trimming removed 7 bases at V and 4 bases at J, with 17 bases between. CDR3 length equals 13 residues. CDR1 is GTSNPN, CDR2 SVGIG, per germline (reference sequence). DNA of the CDR3: TGTGCCTCCGGCCATTTCGGTTCTTACGAGCAGTACTTC. It codes for CASGHFGSYEQYF.

V usage is TRBV6-1 and J usage is TRBJ2-2; TRBD2 matches 8 bases. The CDR3 sequence is 12 residues long. V trimming: 9 bases; J trimming: 7 bases; junction bases outside the gene matches: 4. Germline CDR1 and CDR2: MNHNS and SASEGT. CDR3 DNA sequence: TGTGCCAGTAGACGGGGGGGCGGGGAGCTGTTTTTT. It is translated as CASRRGGGELFF.

The chain is built from TRBV19 and TRBJ2-3, with 8 bases matching TRBD1. V lost 6 bases and J lost 6; bases outside the gene matches: 5. Per the germline V gene, CDR1 is LNHDA and CDR2 is SQIVND (reference sequence). This CDR3 region has 13 residues. The CDR3 DNA reads as TGTGCCAGTAGGCGACCAGGGGGCGATACGCAGTATTTT. Translation: CASRRPGGDTQYF. The variable domain in full, with the rest retrieved from reference TRBV19 and TRBJ2-3, is DGGITQSPKYLFRKEGQNVTLSCEQNLNHDAMYWYRQDPGQGLRLIYYSQIVNDFQKGDIAEGYSVSREKKESFPLTVTSAQKNPTAFYLCASRRPGGDTQYFGPGTRLTVL.

This rearrangement joins TRBV4-1 to TRBJ2-1; D may correspond to TRBD1 or TRBD2 (5 bases each). V lost 0 bases and J 8 bases, leaving 8 bases between the germline ends. CDR1 and CDR2 from the germline V gene are MGHRA and YSYEKL. The CDR3 sequence is 13 residues long. The CDR3 is CASSQDWGYEQFF. The CDR3 bases are TGCGCCAGCAGCCAAGATTGGGGGTATGAGCAGTTCTTC.

The gene calls are TRBV4-3 and TRBJ2-3; 11 bases are shared with TRBD2. V was pared by 1 base and J by 4 bases, with 4 bases of the junction left unmatched. This CDR3 region has 16 residues. The germline CDR1 and CDR2 sequences are LGHNA and YSLEER. The CDR3 region is CASSQALAGGPDTQYF. The CDR3 DNA sequence: TGCGCCAGCAGCCAAGCCTTAGCGGGAGGGCCAGATACGCAGTATTTT.

The CDR3 loop is CASNRGLTGANVLTF. The CDR3 DNA sequence: TGTGCCAGCAACAGGGGGCTAACTGGGGCCAACGTCCTGACTTTC. This chain connects TRBV7-2 to TRBJ2-6; 9 nucleotides align to TRBD1. V was pared by 7 bases and J by 2 bases, with 3 bases of the junction left unmatched. The CDR3 is 15 residues long. Germline V gene sequence: CDR1 SGHTA, CDR2 FQGNSA.